Sequencing of this T cell receptor beta chain was carried out in a study of vaccination and CD4 T cells after COVID-19. The Oncomine TCR Beta short-read assay sequenced DNA from cultured CD4+ T cells. TCRdb recomputed calls from the PCR reads with MiXCR, one row per CDR3 protein. The repertoire holds over 7,000 distinct CDR3 sequences, with approximately 60% as singletons. Study-level findings and limits: Convalescent patients' median share of reactive clones seen only post-vaccination was approximately 85%.

This sample's treatment: approximately 10-day PBMC culture with coronavirus spike peptide pools or control peptides (ViraFEST assay). Under the ViraFEST approach, antigen-specific T cells were expanded with peptide pools and TCRs subsequently sequenced. The CDR3 sequence is 19 residues long. As for this clonotype: Antigen specificity is unknown.

The chain employs TRBV21-1 and TRBJ1-3. TRBV21-1 constitutes a pseudogene. This receptor was identified in a human donor with COVID-19. The specimen was cultured CD4+ T cells from blood, collected after SARS-CoV-2 vaccination. CDR3 amino acids: CASSKEGGGYLGSGNTIYF. The CDR3 DNA reads TGTGCCAGCAGCAAAGAGGGAGGAGGCTACTTGGGCTCTGGAAACACCATATATTTT.